Below are 25 T cell receptor beta chains sequenced from a single sample in a study of T cell responses to AZD1222 COVID-19 vaccine. Sequencing was performed with immunoSEQ multiplex PCR; in TCRdb, only in-frame clones are kept and a portion is missing. The sample has under 130,000 clones; about 90% are singletons. The source material was peripheral blood, sampled on day 0 of AZD1222 vaccination. These receptors all come from an adult in good health.

The chain uses TRBV7-2 and TRBJ2-5; no reliable D call. V was shortened by 3 bases and J by 6 bases, with 14 bases between the two germline ends. CDR3 size: 14 residues. Germline values: CDR1 SGHTA, CDR2 FQGNSA. The CDR3 coding sequence is TGTGCCAGCAGCTTGGGTGTTTTGGTCCAGACCCAGTACTTC. It translates to CASSLGVLVQTQYF.

This clone has more than one count but fewer than ten. The gene calls are TRBV29-1 and TRBJ2-1, with D possibly being TRBD2 (6 bases). V shed 5 bases and J shed 7 bases, with 24 bases lying between them. Germline V lookup: CDR1 SQVTM, CDR2 ANQGSEA. This CDR3 region has 16 residues. CDR3 nucleotides: TGCAGCGTTCCCTCCCCGGGACTCTCCCGGCCTAATGAGCAGTTCTTC. This gives the protein CSVPSPGLSRPNEQFF.

V gene TRBV11-2 combines with J gene TRBJ1-1, with 8 bases aligning to TRBD1. CDR3 length: 15 amino acids. Unmatched junction bases numbered 4, after V lost 2 bases and J lost 2 bases. Per germline, CDR1 SGHAT and CDR2 FQNNGV. Written as DNA, the CDR3 is TGTGCCAGCAGCTTATCGGGACAGGCCAACACTGAAGCTTTCTTT. Its translation is CASSLSGQANTEAFF. Drawing the rest from reference TRBV11-2 and TRBJ1-1, the complete variable domain is EAGVAQSPRYKIIEKRQSVAFWCNPISGHATLYWYQQILGQGPKLLIQFQNNGVVDDSQLPKDRFSAERLKGVDSTLKIQPAKLEDSAVYLCASSLSGQANTEAFFGQGTRLTVV.

The V gene is TRBV7-8, the J gene TRBJ2-3, with D possibly matching TRBD2 (5 bases). This CDR3 has 16 residues. Per germline, CDR1 SGHVS and CDR2 FQNEAQ. V was clipped by 5 bases and J by 4 bases, with 19 bases between them. The chain's CDR3 is CASSTSTGGSADTQYF. CDR3 bases: TGTGCCAGCAGCACTTCGACCGGAGGTAGCGCAGATACGCAGTATTTT. The whole variable domain, filled in from reference TRBV7-8 and TRBJ2-3, reads GAGVSQSPRYKVAKRGQDVALRCDPISGHVSLFWYQQALGQGPEFLTYFQNEAQLDKSGLPSDRFFAERPEGSVSTLKIQRTQQEDSAVYLCASSTSTGGSADTQYFGPGTRLTVL.

The rearrangement uses TRBV28 and TRBJ2-1; TRBD1 agrees at 8 bases. V lost 8 bases and J lost 4; bases outside the gene matches: 7. The CDR3 spans 14 residues. Looked up from germline, CDR1 is MDHEN and CDR2 is SYDVKM. The CDR3 loop reads CASRTGILYNEQFF. In DNA, the CDR3 is TGTGCCAGCCGGACAGGGATTTTGTACAATGAGCAGTTCTTC. The complete variable domain, with remaining parts taken from reference TRBV28 and TRBJ2-1, reads DVKVTQSSRYLVKRTGEKVFLECVQDMDHENMFWYRQDPGLGLRLIYFSYDVKMKEKGDIPEGYSVSREKKERFSLILESASTNQTSMYLCASRTGILYNEQFFGPGTRLTVL.

The CDR3 DNA reads as TGTGCCAGCAGGCGGGACAGAAACACTGAAGCTTTCTTT. Protein product: CASRRDRNTEAFF. The V and J genes are TRBV6-4 and TRBJ1-1, with 7 bases identical to TRBD1. CDR1 and CDR2 from the germline V gene are MRHNA and SNTAGT. V dropped 6 bases and J dropped 2; count of bases not matched to a gene: 3. The CDR3 is 13 amino acids.

The chain couples TRBV6-5 to TRBJ1-5; D may be TRBD1 (6 bases). The CDR3 length is 14 residues. Per the germline V gene, CDR1 is MNHEY and CDR2 is SVGAGI. Deletions cut 4 bases from V and 2 bases from J, with 9 bases between. The CDR3 DNA sequence: TGTGCCAGCAGTTCCCCAGGGGGCAATCAGCCCCAGCATTTT. Protein product: CASSSPGGNQPQHF.

This sequence joins TRBV6-5 and TRBJ1-6, with 8 bases that match TRBD1. Germline CDR1 is MNHEY and CDR2 is SVGAGI. This CDR3 spans 12 amino acids. V lost 7 bases and J lost 11; bases outside the gene matches: 4. CDR3 nucleotide sequence: TGTGCCAGCAAGGACAGGGCGGCACCCCTCCACTTT. It codes for CASKDRAAPLHF.

This clone came up once. The chain links TRBV3-1 (or the pseudogene TRBV3-2) to TRBJ1-6; 8 bases are shared with TRBD1. There are 15 residues in the CDR3. J was trimmed by 5 bases and V by 4 bases; bases with no gene match: 4. Germline V gene sequence: CDR1 LGHDT, CDR2 YNNKEL (reference sequence). CDR3 loop: CASSPGQGDNSPLHF. The CDR3 DNA reads TGTGCCAGCAGCCCCGGACAGGGCGATAATTCACCCCTCCACTTT.

The chain links TRBV28 to TRBJ1-4; D possibly corresponds to TRBD1 (6 bases). The ends were cut back, 1 base at V and 8 bases at J, with 20 bases in the middle. The CDR3 contains 17 residues. Per germline, CDR1 MDHEN and CDR2 SYDVKM. CDR3 DNA sequence: TGTGCCAGCAGTTTATACCCCTCAGGGGTCGGCGACGAAAAACTGTTTTTT. This encodes CASSLYPSGVGDEKLFF.

This chain connects TRBV11-3 to TRBJ2-2, with D perhaps TRBD1 or TRBD2 (6 bases each). The CDR3 is 13 amino acids. V lost 5 bases, J lost 7 bases, and 11 bases lay in between. Germline CDR1 reads SGHNT; CDR2 reads YENEEA. The CDR3 is CASSPRGVGELFF. The CDR3, as DNA: TGTGCCAGCAGCCCGAGGGGGGTCGGGGAGCTGTTTTTT.

This clone has a handful of counts. V is TRBV4-1 and J is TRBJ2-2; perhaps TRBD2 as D (6 bases). Trimming stripped 0 bases from V and 4 bases from J, with 12 bases between. Germline CDR1 MGHRA, CDR2 YSYEKL. The CDR3 has 16 residues. CDR3: CASSQDGGLATGELFF. The CDR3 DNA follows: TGCGCCAGCAGCCAAGATGGGGGGTTGGCCACCGGGGAGCTGTTTTTT.

A word on this clone: At one end the junction does not follow the germline gene, possibly because of a read error. Here the CDR3 reads CASSLGPGRDSSEQYF. CDR3 coding DNA: TGTGCCAGCAGTTTAGGTCCCGGGCGGGATTCCTCCGAGCAGTACTTC. V and J are TRBV27 and TRBJ2-7; tentatively, D is TRBD2 (6 bases). The CDR3 sequence is 16 residues long. Germline lookup yields CDR1 MNHEY and CDR2 SMNVEV (reference sequence).

This chain connects TRBV15 to TRBJ2-3; tentative D call: TRBD1 (6 bases). There are 16 residues in the CDR3. V lost 1 base and J lost 2, with 13 bases in between. Germline lookup yields CDR1 LNHNV and CDR2 YYDKDF (reference sequence). The CDR3, as DNA: TGTGCCACCAGCAGAGTTGACAGGTCGATCACAGATACGCAGTATTTT. Protein: CATSRVDRSITDTQYF.

CDR3 protein: CASSLSEQGTEAFF. DNA of the CDR3: TGTGCCAGCAGCTTATCAGAGCAGGGCACTGAAGCTTTCTTT. The rearrangement joins TRBV11-2 to TRBJ1-1, with D maybe TRBD1 (5 bases). The CDR3 covers 14 residues. Trimming removed 2 bases from V and 4 bases from J, with 11 bases in between. Germline lookup yields CDR1 SGHAT and CDR2 FQNNGV.

The rearrangement links TRBV11-3 to TRBJ2-1, with D hard to call. This CDR3 has 15 amino acids. V was clipped by 1 base and J by 0 bases, with 7 bases between them. Germline V gives CDR1 SGHNT, CDR2 YENEEA. CDR3: CASSLASSSYNEQFF. Written as DNA, the CDR3 is TGTGCCAGCAGCTTAGCGTCTTCCTCCTACAATGAGCAGTTCTTC.

This sequence joins TRBV19 and TRBJ1-2; 7 bases fit TRBD1. V shed 4 bases and J 7 bases; nucleotides not matched to a gene: 3. Germline lookup yields CDR1 LNHDA and CDR2 SQIVND (reference sequence). This CDR3 contains 12 residues. The CDR3 spells CASSKGTVGYTF. The CDR3 coding sequence is TGTGCCAGTAGTAAGGGGACAGTTGGCTACACCTTC.

This chain joins TRBV7-6 and TRBJ2-1; D might be TRBD2 (6 bases). V lost 5 bases, J lost 7 bases, and 18 bases lay in between. The CDR3 has 15 amino acids. The germline gives CDR1 SGHVS, CDR2 FNYEAQ. The CDR3 protein is CASSRTGFGGNEQFF. The CDR3 DNA follows: TGTGCCAGCAGCCGGACCGGGTTTGGGGGGAATGAGCAGTTCTTC.

The rearrangement uses TRBV2 and TRBJ1-3; D gene unclear. Trimming removed 7 bases at V and 0 bases at J, with 7 bases between. The germline V gene encodes CDR1 SNHLY and CDR2 FYNNEI. The CDR3 has 13 residues. CDR3 sequence (DNA): TGTGCCAGCAAGGGAGGCTCTGGAAACACCATATATTTT. It specifies CASKGGSGNTIYF.

The J gene is TRBJ1-2, the V gene TRBV7-6; 11 positions agree with TRBD1. CDR3 size: 15 residues. Trimming cost V 4 bases and J 4 bases; bases outside gene matches: 5. Germline V gene sequence: CDR1 SGHVS, CDR2 FNYEAQ. The CDR3 bases are TGTGCCAGCAGCTATACCGGGACAGGGGGCTATGGCTACACCTTC. It translates to CASSYTGTGGYGYTF.

The rearrangement uses TRBV7-9 and TRBJ2-7, with D perhaps TRBD2 (6 bases). Trimming removed 3 bases from V and 1 base from J, with 10 bases in between. Germline V lookup: CDR1 SEHNR, CDR2 FQNEAQ (reference sequence). CDR3 size: 14 residues. CDR3 loop: CASSFSGESYEQYF. CDR3 coding DNA: TGTGCCAGCAGCTTCTCGGGGGAATCCTACGAGCAGTACTTC.

The chain combines TRBV12-3 or TRBV12-4 with TRBJ2-1; D might be TRBD1 (6 bases). The CDR3 loop spans 13 amino acids. Trimming removed 5 bases at V and 9 bases at J, with 14 bases between. The CDR3 is CASSRQGSLEQFF. CDR3 coding DNA: TGTGCCAGCAGTCGCCAGGGGTCCCTTGAGCAGTTCTTC.

This rearrangement joins TRBV5-1 to TRBJ2-1; TRBD2 matches at 7 bases. This CDR3 is built from 16 residues. The germline gives CDR1 SGHRS, CDR2 YFSETQ. With 0 bases clipped from V and 0 bases from J, the junction kept 3 bases outside the gene matches. CDR3 DNA: TGCGCCAGCAGCTTGGCCGGGACTAACTCCTACAATGAGCAGTTCTTC. This gives the protein CASSLAGTNSYNEQFF.

The genes are TRBV5-1 and TRBJ1-4; 8 nucleotides match TRBD1. The length of the CDR3 is 14 residues. Germline CDR1 SGHRS, CDR2 YFSETQ. The V segment lost 3 bases and the J segment 6 bases; nucleotides outside the gene matches: 4. Here the CDR3 reads CASSSQGADEKLFF. As DNA, the CDR3 is TGCGCCAGCAGCTCCCAGGGGGCAGATGAAAAACTGTTTTTT.

The rearrangement links TRBV21-1 to TRBJ2-2; TRBD2 is the table's D call, not checked against the DNA. TRBV21-1 is designated a pseudogene. CDR3 length: 14 residues. CDR3 nucleotides: TGTGCCAGCAGCAACGAGTCGGGTTCCGGGGAGCTGTTTTTT. Its translation: CASSNESGSGELFF.